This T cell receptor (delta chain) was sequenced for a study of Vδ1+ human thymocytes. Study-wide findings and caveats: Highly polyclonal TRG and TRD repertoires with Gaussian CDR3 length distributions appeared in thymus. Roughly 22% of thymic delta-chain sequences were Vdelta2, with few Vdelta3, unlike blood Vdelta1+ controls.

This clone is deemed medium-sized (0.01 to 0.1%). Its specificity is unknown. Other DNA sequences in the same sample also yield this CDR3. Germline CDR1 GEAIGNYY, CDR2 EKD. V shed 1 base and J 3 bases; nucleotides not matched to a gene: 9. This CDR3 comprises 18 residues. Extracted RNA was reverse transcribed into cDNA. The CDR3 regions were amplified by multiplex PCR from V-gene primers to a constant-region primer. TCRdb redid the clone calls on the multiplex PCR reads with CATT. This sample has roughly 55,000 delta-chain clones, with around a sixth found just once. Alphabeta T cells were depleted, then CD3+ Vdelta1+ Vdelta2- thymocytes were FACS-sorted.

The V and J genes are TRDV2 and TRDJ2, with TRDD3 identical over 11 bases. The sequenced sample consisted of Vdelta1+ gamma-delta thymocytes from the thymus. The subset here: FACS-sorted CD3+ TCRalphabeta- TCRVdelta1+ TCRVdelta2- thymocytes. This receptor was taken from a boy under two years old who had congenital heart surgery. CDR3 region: CACDTLGGGYAMTAQLFF. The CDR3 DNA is TGTGCCTGTGACACTCTAGGTGGGGGATACGCAATGACAGCACAACTCTTCTTT.